The 25 T cell receptor beta chains below were found in one sample sequenced in a study of T cells in Graves' hyperthyroidism and ophthalmopathy. Amplified TCR beta CDR3 regions came from RNA transcripts. TCR CDR3 regions were first amplified by RT-PCR with HTBI primers. TCRdb called the multiplex PCR reads again in MiXCR, with one record for every CDR3 protein. The data hold a few hundred thousand distinct CDR3 sequences, with approximately 17% observed a single time. The sample was blood. The receptors here all came from a man younger than 35 with Graves' ophthalmopathy.

This clonotype was seen more than once but under ten times. The chain employs TRBV6-1 and TRBJ2-3; a weak D match, TRBD1 (5 bases). Deletions cut 7 bases from V and 1 base from J, with 18 bases between. The CDR3 contains 16 residues. Germline V gene lookup returns CDR1 MNHNS and CDR2 SASEGT. Here the CDR3 DNA reads TGTGCCAGCACGGTGGGGCCCCCTCTGGGCACAGATACGCAGTATTTT. Translated: CASTVGPPLGTDTQYF.

In its sample, this clonotype was seen many times. The chain is built from TRBV3-1 and TRBJ1-4; 7 positions match TRBD1. V was clipped by 4 bases and J by 0 bases; unmatched bases: 5. CDR1 is LGHDT, CDR2 YNNKEL, per germline (reference sequence). The length of the CDR3 is 16 residues. In nucleotides, the CDR3 is TGTGCCAGCAGCCCGGGACAGCTTGCAACTAATGAAAAACTGTTTTTT. This gives the protein CASSPGQLATNEKLFF.

This clonotype has just a few counts. This chain links TRBV5-6 with TRBJ2-5; 11 nucleotides agree with TRBD1. V dropped 0 bases and J dropped 4; count of bases not matched to a gene: 5. Germline V gene lookup returns CDR1 SGHDT and CDR2 YYEEEE. The CDR3 spans 16 residues. CDR3 residues: CASSLVTGTGGETQYF. As DNA, the CDR3 is TGTGCCAGCAGCTTGGTAACCGGGACAGGGGGAGAGACCCAGTACTTC. Supplemented by reference TRBV5-6 and TRBJ2-5, the full variable domain reads DAGVTQSPTHLIKTRGQQVTLRCSPKSGHDTVSWYQQALGQGPQFIFQYYEEEERQRGNFPDRFSGHQFPNYSSELNVNALLLGDSALYLCASSLVTGTGGETQYFGPGTRLLVL.

This clonotype was found a few times. This sequence joins TRBV12-3 or TRBV12-4 and TRBJ2-1; 9 bases are a match to TRBD2. The CDR3 is made up of 15 amino acids. Trimming cost V 2 bases and J 6 bases; bases outside gene matches: 5. This CDR3 reads CASSLRTSDLNEQFF. In DNA, the CDR3 is TGTGCCAGCAGTTTACGGACTAGCGATCTCAATGAGCAGTTCTTC.

The rearrangement links TRBV20-1 to TRBJ2-7, with D uncertain. V was pared by 6 bases and J by 0 bases, with 15 bases between. In germline, CDR1 is DFQATT, CDR2 SNEGSKA (reference sequence). This CDR3 is built from 14 residues. The CDR3 protein is CSAKGTASSYEQYF. Written as DNA, the CDR3 is TGCAGTGCGAAGGGCACAGCTAGCTCCTACGAGCAGTACTTC.

In the case of this clonotype: A much larger clone is a single base away; this may be a read error. The chain's CDR3 is CASSDDSSGYGYTF. CDR3 sequence (DNA): TGTGCCAGCAGTGATGACAGCTCGGGCTATGGCTACACCTTC. V is TRBV6-1 and J is TRBJ1-2; TRBD1 is a possible D gene (5 bases). The germline CDR1 and CDR2 sequences are MNHNS and SASEGT. The CDR3 is 14 amino acids. V lost 3 bases and J 4 bases, leaving 12 bases between the germline ends.

V and J are TRBV27 and TRBJ2-7, with TRBD2 as a possible D gene (6 bases). With 5 bases removed from V and 6 bases from J, the gap between germline ends came to 14 bases. Germline-derived CDR1 and CDR2 are MNHEY and SMNVEV (reference sequence). CDR3 length: 13 amino acids. DNA of the CDR3: TGTGCCAGCAGTCTCCGCGCGGGGATCGAGCAGTACTTC. It is translated as CASSLRAGIEQYF.

The chain links TRBV9 to TRBJ1-1; D might be TRBD1 (5 bases). The CDR3 sequence is 13 residues long. In germline, CDR1 is SGDLS, CDR2 YYNGEE. Between the trimmed V and J ends, which lost 0 bases and 5 bases, there was a span of 8 bases. The CDR3 DNA sequence: TGTGCCAGCAGCGTAGACCAGGGTACTGAAGCTTTCTTT. It encodes CASSVDQGTEAFF.

This rearrangement joins TRBV10-3 to TRBJ1-2; TRBD1 might be the D (5 bases). CDR3 length equals 13 residues. CDR1 and CDR2 from the germline V gene are ENHRY and SYGVKD. V shed 4 bases and J shed 4 bases, with 10 bases lying between them. Here the CDR3 DNA reads TGTGCCATCAGTGGACAGTATCCCTATGGCTACACCTTC. Amino acid sequence: CAISGQYPYGYTF.

This clonotype was found a few times. V gene TRBV5-8 combines with J gene TRBJ1-2; weak D call: TRBD1 (6 bases). The CDR3 consists of 14 residues. CDR1 and CDR2 from the germline V gene are SGHTS and YDEGEE. V shed 0 bases and J shed 4 bases, with 10 bases lying between them. CDR3 DNA sequence: TGTGCCAGCAGCTTGGGTACAGGGCTCTATGGCTACACCTTC. Translation gives CASSLGTGLYGYTF.

The sample holds many counts of this clonotype. The rearrangement joins TRBV3-1 to TRBJ1-2, with D possibly matching TRBD1 (5 bases). The germline V and J ends were trimmed by 0 bases and 4 bases, with 12 bases remaining between them. CDR3 size: 15 residues. In germline, CDR1 is LGHDT, CDR2 YNNKEL (reference sequence). The CDR3 here is CASSQDHQGGYGYTF. As DNA, the CDR3 is TGTGCCAGCAGCCAAGATCACCAGGGAGGCTATGGCTACACCTTC.

This clonotype was counted at least ten times. CDR3 DNA: TGCAGTGCTAGGGGCGGACAGGGACACACTGAAGCTTTCTTT. This translates into CSARGGQGHTEAFF. The chain employs TRBV20-1 and TRBJ1-1, with 8 bases lining up with TRBD1. CDR1 DFQATT and CDR2 SNEGSKA come from the germline V gene (reference sequence). Losses at the gene ends were 3 bases for V and 3 bases for J; bases not matched to a gene: 6. The CDR3 has 14 amino acids.

This clonotype occurred a few times. The rearrangement joins TRBV15 to TRBJ2-1; unclear D gene. Between the trimmed V and J ends, which lost 0 bases and 2 bases, there was a span of 14 bases. The germline CDR1 and CDR2 sequences are LNHNV and YYDKDF (reference sequence). The CDR3 has 17 residues. The CDR3 region has the DNA TGTGCCACCAGCAGAGATATAACCGACAATCCCTACAATGAGCAGTTCTTC. Protein sequence: CATSRDITDNPYNEQFF.

Of note for this clonotype: This clone may be a read error of a much larger clone one base away. This chain uses TRBV12-3 or TRBV12-4 with TRBJ1-5; no clear D gene. The CDR3 has 17 amino acids. Trimming shortened V by 0 bases and J by 3 bases, and 15 bases separated the two germline ends. The CDR3 loop is CASSLACEGRVNQPQHF. DNA of the CDR3: TGTGCCAGCAGTTTAGCCTGCGAGGGCAGAGTCAATCAGCCCCAGCATTTT.

The table lists this clonotype with a few counts. V usage is TRBV10-3 and J usage is TRBJ1-4; TRBD1 might be the D (6 bases). Germline lookup yields CDR1 ENHRY and CDR2 SYGVKD. The CDR3 has 14 amino acids. Trimming removed 3 bases at V and 8 bases at J, with 13 bases between. The CDR3 here is CAISDARGQEKLFF. For the CDR3, the DNA is TGTGCCATCAGTGATGCCCGGGGGCAGGAAAAACTGTTTTTT.

This clonotype was found many times. V is TRBV2 and J is TRBJ2-4, with 8 bases lining up with TRBD1. The CDR3 is 16 amino acids. Trimming at V came to 4 bases and at J to 7 bases, leaving 12 bases not matched to a gene. Looked up from germline, CDR1 is SNHLY and CDR2 is FYNNEI. CDR3 sequence: CASSGQRTGISNIQYF. DNA of the CDR3: TGTGCCAGCAGTGGACAGAGGACAGGGATAAGTAACATTCAGTACTTC.

This clonotype occurred a few times. A clone one base away is much larger, so this may be a read error. This rearrangement joins TRBV11-2 to TRBJ2-7; TRBD1 matches 9 bases. This CDR3 spans 13 amino acids. CDR1 SGHAT and CDR2 FQNNGV come from the germline V gene. In nucleotides, the CDR3 is TGTGCCAGCAGACGTACAGGGGGCTACGAGCGGTACTTC. It encodes CASRRTGGYERYF.

This chain links TRBV27 with TRBJ2-7; D remains unclear. Trimming pared 5 bases from V and 2 bases from J, leaving 7 bases between. Germline CDR1 MNHEY, CDR2 SMNVEV (reference sequence). This CDR3 is 12 amino acids long. The DNA for the CDR3 is TGTGCCAGCAGTCCACACCCCTACGAGCAGTACTTC. Its translation: CASSPHPYEQYF.

A single count supports this clonotype. The chain is built from TRBV2 and TRBJ2-7; D uncertain. The V end lost 6 bases, the J end lost 0 bases, and 9 bases lay between the germline ends. The germline V gene has CDR1 SNHLY and CDR2 FYNNEI. The length of the CDR3 is 13 residues. The CDR3 nucleotides read TGTGCCAGCAGGGCGATCAACTCCTACGAGCAGTACTTC. Residues: CASRAINSYEQYF.

This clonotype was observed at least ten times. This chain connects TRBV12-3 or TRBV12-4 to TRBJ2-7; D call uncertain. This CDR3 is built from 12 residues. The V end was cut by 5 bases, the J end by 4 bases, with 9 bases between. The CDR3: CASSHRPYEQYF. The CDR3 coding sequence is TGTGCCAGCAGTCACAGACCTTACGAGCAGTACTTC.

This clonotype has a count of ten or more. J is TRBJ2-1 and V is TRBV11-2; TRBD1 is a possible D gene (5 bases). Trimming took 5 bases from V and 4 from J, leaving 9 bases between them. Germline V gene data show CDR1 as SGHAT and CDR2 as FQNNGV. This CDR3 region has 13 residues. CDR3 coding DNA: TGTGCCAGCAGCGTGGACACTTACAATGAGCAGTTCTTC. This encodes CASSVDTYNEQFF.

This chain joins TRBV20-1 and TRBJ1-4; a possible D gene is TRBD1 (5 bases). Per germline, CDR1 DFQATT and CDR2 SNEGSKA (reference sequence). Trimming removed 6 bases at V and 7 bases at J, with 18 bases between. The CDR3 loop spans 14 amino acids. CDR3 amino acids: CSANPGHEAEKLFF. The CDR3, as DNA: TGCAGTGCAAACCCAGGACATGAGGCTGAAAAACTGTTTTTT.

This clonotype was picked up a small number of times. This chain joins TRBV11-1 and TRBJ2-1; 9 nucleotides match TRBD2. The germline V gene has CDR1 SGHAT and CDR2 FQDESV (reference sequence). The CDR3 length is 18 residues. The V segment lost 5 bases and the J segment 4 bases; nucleotides outside the gene matches: 15. The CDR3 DNA reads as TGTGCCAGCAGCCCCGGGAAGGCGGGGGGGGCCTATTACAATGAGCAGTTCTTC. Translation gives CASSPGKAGGAYYNEQFF.

This clonotype turned up a few times. Germline and junction disagree at one end, which may indicate a read error. The chain joins TRBV3-1 to TRBJ2-5; D is possibly TRBD1 (5 bases). The CDR3 covers 16 residues. Germline V gene data show CDR1 as LGHDT and CDR2 as YNNKEL (reference sequence). The CDR3 DNA sequence: TGTGTCAGCAGCCAAGATGGAGCAGGGTACGGAGAGACCCAGTACTTC. As protein: CVSSQDGAGYGETQYF.

At least ten counts were recorded for this clonotype. CDR3 sequence reads: CSASAGQGWDEQYF. CDR3 nucleotides: TGCAGTGCTAGCGCAGGACAGGGCTGGGACGAGCAGTACTTC. The chain uses TRBV20-1 and TRBJ2-7, with 8 bases identical to TRBD1. Trimming removed 3 bases from V and 5 bases from J; junction bases left unmatched: 9. Germline values: CDR1 DFQATT, CDR2 SNEGSKA (reference sequence). The CDR3 covers 14 residues.